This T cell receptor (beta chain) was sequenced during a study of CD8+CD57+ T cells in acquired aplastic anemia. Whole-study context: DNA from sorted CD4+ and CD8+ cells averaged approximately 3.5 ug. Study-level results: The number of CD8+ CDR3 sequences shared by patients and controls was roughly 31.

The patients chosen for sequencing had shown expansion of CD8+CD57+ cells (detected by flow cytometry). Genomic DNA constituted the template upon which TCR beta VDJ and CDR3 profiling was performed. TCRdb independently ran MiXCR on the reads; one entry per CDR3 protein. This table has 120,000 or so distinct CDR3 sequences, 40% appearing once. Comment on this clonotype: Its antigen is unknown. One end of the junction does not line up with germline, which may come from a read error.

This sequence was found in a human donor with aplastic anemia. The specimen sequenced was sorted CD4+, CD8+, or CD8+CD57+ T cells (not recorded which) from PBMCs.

CDR3 in DNA: TGTGCCGGCAGCCTAGGGCAGGGGGCTTCACCCCTCCACTTT. It encodes CAGSLGQGASPLHF. The chain has TRBV2 and TRBJ1-6, with 8 bases lining up with TRBD1. The CDR3 covers 14 residues. CDR1 and CDR2 from the germline V gene are SNHLY and FYNNEI.